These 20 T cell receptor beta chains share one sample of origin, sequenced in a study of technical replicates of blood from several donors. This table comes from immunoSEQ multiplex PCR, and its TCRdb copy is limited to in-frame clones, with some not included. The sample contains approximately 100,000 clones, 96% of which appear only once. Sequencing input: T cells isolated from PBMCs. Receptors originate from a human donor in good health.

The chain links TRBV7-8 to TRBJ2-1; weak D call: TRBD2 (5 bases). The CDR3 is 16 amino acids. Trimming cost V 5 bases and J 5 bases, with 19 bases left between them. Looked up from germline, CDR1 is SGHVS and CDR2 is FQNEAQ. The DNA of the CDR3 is TGTGCCAGCAGCCCTCCTCGAGCTAGCTTGCACAATGAGCAGTTCTTC. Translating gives CASSPPRASLHNEQFF.

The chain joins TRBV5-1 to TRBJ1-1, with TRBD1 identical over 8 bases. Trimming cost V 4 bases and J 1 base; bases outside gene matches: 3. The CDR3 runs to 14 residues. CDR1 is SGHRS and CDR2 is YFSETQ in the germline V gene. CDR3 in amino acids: CASSAGTGNTEAFF. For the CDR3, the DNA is TGCGCCAGCAGCGCCGGGACAGGGAACACTGAAGCTTTCTTT.

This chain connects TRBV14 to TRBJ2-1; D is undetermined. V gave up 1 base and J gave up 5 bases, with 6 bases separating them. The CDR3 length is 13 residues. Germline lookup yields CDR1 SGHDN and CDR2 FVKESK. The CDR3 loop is CASSQGPDNEQFF. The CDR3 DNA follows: TGTGCCAGCAGCCAAGGGCCCGACAATGAGCAGTTCTTC.

CDR3 sequence (DNA): TGTGCCAGCAGTTTAACTAGGGACTATTACACCGGGGAGCTGTTTTTT. Its translation is CASSLTRDYYTGELFF. The chain carries TRBV28 and TRBJ2-2, with 7 bases fitting TRBD2. The CDR3 loop spans 16 amino acids. With 2 bases clipped from V and 3 bases from J, the junction kept 6 bases outside the gene matches. CDR1 is MDHEN and CDR2 is SYDVKM in the germline V gene.

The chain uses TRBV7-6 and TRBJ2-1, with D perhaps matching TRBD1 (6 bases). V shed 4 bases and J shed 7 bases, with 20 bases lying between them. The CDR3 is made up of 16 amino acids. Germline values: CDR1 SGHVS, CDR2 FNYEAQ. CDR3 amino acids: CASSSQQGNQRNEQFF. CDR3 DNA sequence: TGTGCCAGCAGCTCCCAACAGGGCAATCAACGGAATGAGCAGTTCTTC.

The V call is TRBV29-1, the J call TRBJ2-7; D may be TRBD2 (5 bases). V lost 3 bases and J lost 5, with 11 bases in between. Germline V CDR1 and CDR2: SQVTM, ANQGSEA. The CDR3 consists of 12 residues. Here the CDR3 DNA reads TGCAGCGTTGAGACATCAGCGGACGAGCAGTACTTC. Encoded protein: CSVETSADEQYF.

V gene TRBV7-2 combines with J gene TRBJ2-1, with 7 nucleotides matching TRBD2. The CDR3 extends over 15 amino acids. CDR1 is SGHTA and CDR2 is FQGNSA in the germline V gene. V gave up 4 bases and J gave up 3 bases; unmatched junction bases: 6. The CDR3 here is CASSSGLVIYNEQFF. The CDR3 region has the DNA TGTGCCAGCAGCTCAGGACTAGTAATCTACAATGAGCAGTTCTTC.

The CDR3: CASSQRTGHSPLHF. DNA for the CDR3: TGTGCCAGCAGTCAGAGGACAGGACATTCACCCCTCCACTTT. The V call is TRBV25-1, the J call TRBJ1-6; the match to TRBD1 covers 7 bases. Trimming at V came to 5 bases and at J to 8 bases, leaving 6 bases not matched to a gene. The length of the CDR3 is 14 residues. Germline V gene sequence: CDR1 MGHDK, CDR2 SYGVNS.

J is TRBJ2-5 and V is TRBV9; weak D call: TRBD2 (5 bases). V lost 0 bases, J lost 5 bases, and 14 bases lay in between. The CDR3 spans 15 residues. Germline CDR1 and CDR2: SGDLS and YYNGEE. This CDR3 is CASSVDLALGETQYF. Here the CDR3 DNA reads TGTGCCAGCAGCGTAGATCTAGCTCTGGGGGAGACCCAGTACTTC.

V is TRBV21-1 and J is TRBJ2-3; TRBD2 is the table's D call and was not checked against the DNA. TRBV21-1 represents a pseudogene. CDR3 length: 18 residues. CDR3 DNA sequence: TGTGCCAGCAGCGAAAAACGGGTAGCGGGGCATTGCACAGATACGCAGTATTTT. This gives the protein CASSEKRVAGHCTDTQYF.

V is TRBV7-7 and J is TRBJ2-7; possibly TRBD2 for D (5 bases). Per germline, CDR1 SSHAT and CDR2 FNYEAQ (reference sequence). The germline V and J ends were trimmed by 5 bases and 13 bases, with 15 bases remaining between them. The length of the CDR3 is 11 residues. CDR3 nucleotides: TGTGCCAGCAGCGACGGCCCTGACTACTACTTC. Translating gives CASSDGPDYYF.

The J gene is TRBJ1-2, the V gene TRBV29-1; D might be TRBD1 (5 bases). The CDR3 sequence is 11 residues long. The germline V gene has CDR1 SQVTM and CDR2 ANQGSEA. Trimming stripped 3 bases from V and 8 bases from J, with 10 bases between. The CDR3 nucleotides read TGCAGCGTTGAGCGGGACTCGGGCTACACCTTC. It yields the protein CSVERDSGYTF.

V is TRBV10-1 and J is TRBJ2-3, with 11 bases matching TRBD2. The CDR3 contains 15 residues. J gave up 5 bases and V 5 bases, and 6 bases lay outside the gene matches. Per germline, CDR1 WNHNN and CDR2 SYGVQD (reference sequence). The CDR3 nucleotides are TGCGCCAGCAGTCGTCTAGCGGGAGGTATAGATACGCAGTATTTT. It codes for CASSRLAGGIDTQYF.

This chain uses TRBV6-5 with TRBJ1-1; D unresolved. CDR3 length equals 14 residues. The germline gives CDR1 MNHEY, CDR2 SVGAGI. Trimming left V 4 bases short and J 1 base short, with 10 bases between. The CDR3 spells CASSWFAGNTEAFF. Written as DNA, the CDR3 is TGTGCCAGCAGTTGGTTTGCAGGGAACACTGAAGCTTTCTTT.

CDR3 amino acids: CASSGEWVYGYTF. Here the CDR3 DNA reads TGTGCCAGCAGTGGGGAGTGGGTCTATGGCTACACCTTC. V is TRBV4-2 and J is TRBJ1-2; no clear D gene. With 6 bases removed from V and 4 bases from J, the gap between germline ends came to 12 bases. CDR1 and CDR2 from the germline V gene are LGHNA and YNFKEQ. The length of the CDR3 is 13 residues.

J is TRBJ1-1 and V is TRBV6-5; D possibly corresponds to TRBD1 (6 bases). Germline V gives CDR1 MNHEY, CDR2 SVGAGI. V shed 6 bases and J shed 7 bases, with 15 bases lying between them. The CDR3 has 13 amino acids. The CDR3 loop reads CASRPDSLYEAFF. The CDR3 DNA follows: TGTGCCAGCAGACCGGACAGCCTTTATGAAGCTTTCTTT.

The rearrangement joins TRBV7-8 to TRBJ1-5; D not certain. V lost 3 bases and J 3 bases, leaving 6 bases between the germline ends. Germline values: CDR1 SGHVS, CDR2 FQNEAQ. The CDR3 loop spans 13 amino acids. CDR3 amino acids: CASSFIVNQPQHF. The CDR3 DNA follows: TGTGCCAGCAGCTTTATCGTCAATCAGCCCCAGCATTTT.

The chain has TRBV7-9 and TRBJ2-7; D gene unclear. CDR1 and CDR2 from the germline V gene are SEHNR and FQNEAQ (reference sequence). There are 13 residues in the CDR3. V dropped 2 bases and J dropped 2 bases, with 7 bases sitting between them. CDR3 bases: TGTGCCAGCAGCTTAAGCCCCGCCTACGAGCAGTACTTC. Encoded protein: CASSLSPAYEQYF.

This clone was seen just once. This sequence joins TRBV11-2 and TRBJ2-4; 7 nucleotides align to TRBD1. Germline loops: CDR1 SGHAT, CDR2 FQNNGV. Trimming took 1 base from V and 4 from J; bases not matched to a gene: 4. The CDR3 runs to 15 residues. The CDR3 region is CASSLVGQTKNIQYF. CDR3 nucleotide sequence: TGTGCCAGCAGCTTAGTGGGACAGACTAAAAACATTCAGTACTTC.

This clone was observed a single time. The CDR3 loop reads CATTGGFEQYF. The CDR3 coding sequence is TGCGCCACCACAGGGGGTTTTGAGCAGTACTTC. The chain recombines TRBV10-2 with TRBJ2-7; 8 bases align to TRBD1. Looked up from germline, CDR1 is WSHSY and CDR2 is SAAADI. The CDR3 is made up of 11 amino acids. With 10 bases clipped from V and 7 bases from J, the junction kept 6 bases outside the gene matches.